This T cell receptor beta chain was found in a study of control samples from healthy donors and cancer patients. Here immunoSEQ multiplex PCR was the method, and the copy in TCRdb shows in-frame clones only, minus some. The sample includes around 250,000 clones, roughly four fifths seen only once; the top ten take 10% to 15%. This receptor was taken from a woman aged 55-69 years with lung cancer. Sequencing was performed on PBMCs.

CDR3 DNA sequence: TGTGCCAGCAGCTGGCAGGGATCCTACGAGCAGTACTTC. This gives the protein CASSWQGSYEQYF. The chain uses TRBV5-6 and TRBJ2-7, with D tentatively TRBD1 (5 bases). The V gene's germline CDR1 is SGHDT and CDR2 YYEEEE. The CDR3 has 13 residues. The ends were cut back, 3 bases at V and 1 base at J, with 8 bases in the middle. The full variable domain, completed using reference TRBV5-6 and TRBJ2-7, is DAGVTQSPTHLIKTRGQQVTLRCSPKSGHDTVSWYQQALGQGPQFIFQYYEEEERQRGNFPDRFSGHQFPNYSSELNVNALLLGDSALYLCASSWQGSYEQYFGPGTRLTVT.